This TCR beta chain was recorded in a study of blood T cell repertoires in COVID-19. Study background: Donors in the United States, Italy and Spain gave samples during acute or convalescent COVID-19. In each case, the material was cDNA or gDNA derived from T cells, B-cell-depleted T cells, or PBMCs.

Libraries were prepared by immunoSEQ multiplex PCR; TCRdb keeps only in-frame clonotypes and omits some of them. Among 270,000 or so clones listed, under 90% were seen once. Looked up from germline, CDR1 is SGHVS and CDR2 is FQNEAQ. V dropped 2 bases and J dropped 5; count of bases not matched to a gene: 7. The CDR3 extends over 15 amino acids. Sequencing was done on a sample of peripheral blood. The chain recombines TRBV7-8 with TRBJ2-3, with 7 positions matching TRBD2. This receptor was obtained from a woman aged 55-69 years with active or convalescent COVID-19. Here the CDR3 DNA reads TGTGCCAGCAGCTTACAGATGGCGGGGGTAGATACGCAGTATTTT. Its translation: CASSLQMAGVDTQYF.